This T cell receptor (beta chain) was identified in a study of blood T cells in healthy people across ages. Study findings and constraints: Unsorted PBMC input precluded a conclusive naive versus antigen-experienced comparison. Roughly linear age-related decline in beta diversity appeared, significant by age 40.

Notes on this clonotype: Its antigen is unknown.

A second 7 to 11 cycle PCR used barcoded and J-beta primers. TCRdb redid the calling of the 5' RACE reads with MiXCR, one entry per CDR3 protein. The data contain 800,000 to 950,000 distinct CDR3 sequences, roughly 40% of them singletons. A minimum of 7 million PBMCs was isolated per sample. Samples each had at least 5.5 micrograms of total RNA extracted. CDR3 size: 13 residues. The germline V gene encodes CDR1 MNHNS and CDR2 SASEGT. Deletions cut 3 bases from V and 3 bases from J, with 6 bases between. The chain carries TRBV6-1 and TRBJ2-1; D unclear. Material for sequencing was blood. The sequence came from a man aged 18 to 29 in good health. The CDR3, as DNA: TGTGCCAGCAGTGAGGTCAACTACAATGAGCAGTTCTTC. Amino acid sequence: CASSEVNYNEQFF.